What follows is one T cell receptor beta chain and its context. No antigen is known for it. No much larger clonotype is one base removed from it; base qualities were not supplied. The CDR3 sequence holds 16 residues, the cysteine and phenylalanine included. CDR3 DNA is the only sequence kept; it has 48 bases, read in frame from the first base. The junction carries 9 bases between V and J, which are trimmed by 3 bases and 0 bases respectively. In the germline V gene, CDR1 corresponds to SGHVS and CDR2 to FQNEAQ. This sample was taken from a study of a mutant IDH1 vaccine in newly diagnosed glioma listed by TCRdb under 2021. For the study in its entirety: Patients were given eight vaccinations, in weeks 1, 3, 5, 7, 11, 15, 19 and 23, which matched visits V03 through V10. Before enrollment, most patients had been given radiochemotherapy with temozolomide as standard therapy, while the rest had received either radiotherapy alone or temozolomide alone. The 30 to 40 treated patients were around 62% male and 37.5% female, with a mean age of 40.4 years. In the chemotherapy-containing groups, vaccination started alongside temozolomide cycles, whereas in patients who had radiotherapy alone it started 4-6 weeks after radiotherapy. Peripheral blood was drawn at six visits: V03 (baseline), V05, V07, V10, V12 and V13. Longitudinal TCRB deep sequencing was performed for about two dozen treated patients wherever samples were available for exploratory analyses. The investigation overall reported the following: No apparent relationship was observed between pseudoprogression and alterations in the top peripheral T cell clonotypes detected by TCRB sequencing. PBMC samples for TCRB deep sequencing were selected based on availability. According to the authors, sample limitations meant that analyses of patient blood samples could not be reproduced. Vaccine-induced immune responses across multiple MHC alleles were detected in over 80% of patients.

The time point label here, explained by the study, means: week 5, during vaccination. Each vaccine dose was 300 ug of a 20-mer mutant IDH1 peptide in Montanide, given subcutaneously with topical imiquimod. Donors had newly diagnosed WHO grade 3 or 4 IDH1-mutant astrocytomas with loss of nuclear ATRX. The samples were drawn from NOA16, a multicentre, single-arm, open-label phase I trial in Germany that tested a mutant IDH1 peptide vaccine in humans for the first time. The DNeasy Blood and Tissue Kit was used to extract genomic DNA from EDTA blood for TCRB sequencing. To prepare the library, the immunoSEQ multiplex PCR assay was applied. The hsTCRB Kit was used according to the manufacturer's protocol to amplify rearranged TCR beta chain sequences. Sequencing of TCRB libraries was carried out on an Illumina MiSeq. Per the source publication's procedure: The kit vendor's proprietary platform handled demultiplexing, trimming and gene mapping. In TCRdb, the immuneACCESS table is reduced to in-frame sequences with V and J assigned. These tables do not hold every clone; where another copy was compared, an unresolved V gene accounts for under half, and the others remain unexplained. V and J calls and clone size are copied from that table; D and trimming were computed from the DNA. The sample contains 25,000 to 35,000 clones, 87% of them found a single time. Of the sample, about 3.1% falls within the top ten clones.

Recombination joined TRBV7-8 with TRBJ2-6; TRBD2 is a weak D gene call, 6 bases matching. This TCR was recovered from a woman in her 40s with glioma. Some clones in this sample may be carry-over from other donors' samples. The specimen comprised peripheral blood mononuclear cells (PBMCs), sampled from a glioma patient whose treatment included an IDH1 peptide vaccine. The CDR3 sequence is CASSLGLASGANVLTF. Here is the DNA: TGTGCCAGCAGCTTGGGACTGGCCTCTGGGGCCAACGTCCTGACTTTC.